The 24 T cell receptor beta chains presented below share a single source sample, sequenced in a study of beta chain features in type 1 diabetes. Of the isolated RNA, all was reverse transcribed, and so the sequenced material was expressed TCRB transcripts. Profiled with immunoSEQ multiplex PCR; TCRdb holds only in-frame clones, not every one. The table shows about 930,000 clones, with roughly 15% occurring only once. Sequenced: naive CD4+ T cells from blood. The receptors originated from a woman aged 18-30 years in good health.

In this sample, this clone turned up a few times. This rearrangement joins TRBV7-2 to TRBJ1-2, with D tentatively TRBD1 (5 bases). V dropped 3 bases and J dropped 5 bases, with 13 bases sitting between them. Germline CDR1 is SGHTA and CDR2 is FQGNSA. CDR3 length equals 14 residues. CDR3 in amino acids: CASSFLQQDYGYTF. Written as DNA, the CDR3 is TGTGCCAGCAGCTTTTTGCAACAGGATTATGGCTACACCTTC.

The rearrangement uses TRBV7-2 and TRBJ2-3; tentatively, D is TRBD2 (6 bases). From germline, CDR1 is SGHTA and CDR2 FQGNSA. The CDR3 has 15 residues. Between the trimmed V and J ends, which lost 1 base and 4 bases, there was a span of 12 bases. The CDR3 spells CASSLVRRGADTQYF. The CDR3 nucleotides are TGTGCCAGCAGCTTAGTTAGGCGGGGCGCAGATACGCAGTATTTT.

This chain connects TRBV18 to TRBJ1-2; D gene ambiguous. Germline CDR1 reads KGHSH; CDR2 reads LQKENI. V was trimmed by 3 bases and J by 5 bases, leaving 13 bases between them. The CDR3 has 14 amino acids. CDR3 bases: TGTGCCAGCTCACCTGATCGGGAAGGGTATGGCTACACCTTC. It specifies CASSPDREGYGYTF. The full variable domain, rest sourced from reference TRBV18 and TRBJ1-2, is NAGVMQNPRHLVRRRGQEARLRCSPMKGHSHVYWYRQLPEEGLKFMVYLQKENIIDESGMPKERFSAEFPKEGPSILRIQQVVRGDSAAYFCASSPDREGYGYTFGSGTRLTVV.

This clone was picked up a small number of times. The J gene is TRBJ2-2, the V gene TRBV10-3; 8 bases line up with TRBD1. V trimming: 3 bases; J trimming: 5 bases; junction bases outside the gene matches: 5. CDR1 ENHRY and CDR2 SYGVKD come from the germline V gene. This CDR3 contains 15 residues. Here the CDR3 DNA reads TGTGCCATCAGTGACAGGGGGCGAGGTACCGGGGAGCTGTTTTTT. Translated, it gives CAISDRGRGTGELFF.

The chain carries TRBV2 and TRBJ1-2, with unresolved D. Germline V CDR1 and CDR2: SNHLY, FYNNEI. CDR3 length: 13 residues. V dropped 6 bases and J dropped 5 bases, with 13 bases sitting between them. Here the CDR3 reads CASSLRAPYGYTF. The DNA for the CDR3 is TGTGCCAGCAGCCTTAGGGCCCCTTATGGCTACACCTTC.

The chain uses TRBV7-2 and TRBJ2-3; 7 nucleotides match TRBD1. The germline V gene encodes CDR1 SGHTA and CDR2 FQGNSA. This CDR3 is 16 amino acids long. V trimming: 3 bases; J trimming: 1 base; junction bases outside the gene matches: 7. For the CDR3, the DNA is TGTGCCAGCAGCTTGTACAGGGGCGTAGGCACAGATACGCAGTATTTT. Protein: CASSLYRGVGTDTQYF.

This clone was counted between two and nine times. V gene TRBV10-3 combines with J gene TRBJ1-1; 7 positions agree with TRBD1. This CDR3 spans 16 amino acids. Germline CDR1 is ENHRY and CDR2 is SYGVKD. V trimming: 0 bases; J trimming: 0 bases; junction bases outside the gene matches: 4. This CDR3 is CAISESRTGMNTEAFF. The CDR3 DNA reads TGTGCCATCAGTGAGTCCAGGACAGGAATGAACACTGAAGCTTTCTTT.

The V and J genes are TRBV7-9 and TRBJ1-2; TRBD1 is a possible D gene (5 bases). The CDR3 runs 13 residues. CDR1 is SEHNR, CDR2 FQNEAQ, per germline (reference sequence). V lost 5 bases and J lost 9, with 16 bases in between. The CDR3 reads CASSEILGESYTF. CDR3 DNA sequence: TGTGCCAGCAGCGAGATTTTGGGGGAGAGCTACACCTTC.

V usage is TRBV6-6 and J usage is TRBJ2-2; no definite D call. Trimming left V 4 bases short and J 3 bases short, with 12 bases between. Germline lookup yields CDR1 MNHNY and CDR2 SVGAGI (reference sequence). This CDR3 is 15 amino acids long. The CDR3 nucleotides are TGTGCCAGCAGTTCCCACACCTCGGACACCGGGGAGCTGTTTTTT. Encoded protein: CASSSHTSDTGELFF.

Of note for this clone: The identical CDR3 is also encoded by other nucleotide sequences in the sample. The V call is TRBV5-1, the J call TRBJ2-1; 9 nucleotides line up with TRBD1. In germline, CDR1 is SGHRS, CDR2 YFSETQ. V shed 0 bases, J shed 4 bases, and the junction held 2 bases outside the gene matches. This CDR3 has 15 residues. The CDR3 loop reads CASSLAGQGYNEQFF. As DNA, the CDR3 is TGCGCCAGCAGCTTGGCGGGACAGGGATACAATGAGCAGTTCTTC.

CDR3 sequence: CASAPGSTDTQYF. The CDR3 coding sequence is TGTGCCAGCGCACCCGGAAGCACAGATACGCAGTATTTT. The V gene is TRBV7-9, the J gene TRBJ2-3; D is uncertain. Trimming took 8 bases from V and 0 from J, leaving 9 bases between them. The CDR3 runs 13 residues. CDR1 and CDR2 (germline): SEHNR, FQNEAQ (reference sequence).

The chain carries TRBV4-2 and TRBJ2-7, with 9 nucleotides matching TRBD1. This CDR3 comprises 18 residues. Germline CDR1 and CDR2: LGHNA and YNFKEQ. The V gene end was trimmed by 1 base and the J gene end by 2 bases; junction bases not matched to a gene: 12. The CDR3 bases are TGTGCCAGCAGCCAAGCGGTCCGGCCCGGGACAGGGCCCTACGAGCAGTACTTC. Translating it yields CASSQAVRPGTGPYEQYF.

The V and J genes are TRBV9 and TRBJ1-4; 10 nucleotides match TRBD1. Germline CDR1 and CDR2: SGDLS and YYNGEE. V dropped 7 bases and J dropped 11; count of bases not matched to a gene: 8. This CDR3 is 13 amino acids long. The CDR3 DNA reads TGTGCCAGCGCTGGGGACAGGGGATCGAAACTGTTTTTT. Translated, it gives CASAGDRGSKLFF.

V usage is TRBV19 and J usage is TRBJ1-5, with a weak D call TRBD1 (5 bases). Germline assignment: CDR1 LNHDA and CDR2 SQIVND (reference sequence). The CDR3 length is 14 residues. V was pared by 11 bases and J by 7 bases, with 21 bases between. CDR3 DNA: TGTGCCGCATCCAACGGGGCAGGGAGACAGCCCCAGCATTTT. It yields the protein CAASNGAGRQPQHF.

The V gene is TRBV7-3, the J gene TRBJ2-1; maybe TRBD2 (6 bases). The V gene's germline CDR1 is SGHTA and CDR2 FQGTGA. The CDR3 has 16 residues. V shed 1 base and J shed 0 bases, with 10 bases lying between them. CDR3: CASSLSPGGSYNEQFF. The CDR3 DNA sequence: TGTGCCAGCAGCTTAAGCCCCGGGGGCTCCTACAATGAGCAGTTCTTC.

This clone was recorded a few times. The gene calls are TRBV28 and TRBJ2-5; TRBD1 aligns across 10 bases. The CDR3 covers 13 residues. Germline assignment: CDR1 MDHEN and CDR2 SYDVKM. After removal of 6 bases from V and 3 bases from J, the junction contained 1 base not matched to a gene. The CDR3 is CASSGTGEETQYF. The CDR3 DNA reads TGTGCCAGCAGCGGGACAGGGGAAGAGACCCAGTACTTC.

This clone has just a few counts. The chain links TRBV11-1 to TRBJ2-1; D not resolved. The CDR3 spans 13 residues. CDR1 is SGHAT and CDR2 is FQDESV in the germline V gene (reference sequence). V shed 0 bases and J shed 9 bases, with 9 bases lying between them. In nucleotides, the CDR3 is TGTGCCAGCAGCTTAGCGCAATTGCTTGAGCAGTTCTTC. It translates to CASSLAQLLEQFF. Drawing the rest from reference TRBV11-1 and TRBJ2-1, the complete variable domain is EAEVAQSPRYKITEKSQAVAFWCDPISGHATLYWYRQILGQGPELLVQFQDESVVDDSQLPKDRFSAERLKGVDSTLKIQPAELGDSAMYLCASSLAQLLEQFFGPGTRLTVL.

J is TRBJ1-3 and V is TRBV7-2; D is uncertain. The CDR3 loop spans 13 amino acids. Germline V gives CDR1 SGHTA, CDR2 FQGNSA. V gave up 1 base and J gave up 8 bases, with 9 bases separating them. CDR3 in DNA: TGTGCCAGCAGCTTAGGTACGGGAGACACCATATATTTT. This sequence encodes CASSLGTGDTIYF.

A note on this clone: Given a much more abundant clone one base away, this may be a read error. The chain links TRBV28 to TRBJ2-7; 8 bases line up with TRBD2. The germline V gene has CDR1 MDHEN and CDR2 SYDVKM. The length of the CDR3 is 12 residues. CDR3: CASSLLTGGPNF. The CDR3 DNA sequence: TGTGCCAGCAGCCTACTAACGGGAGGGCCGAACTTC.

The J gene is TRBJ2-6, the V gene TRBV5-4, with TRBD2 matching 9 bases. Germline V gene lookup returns CDR1 SGHNT and CDR2 YYREEE (reference sequence). With V trimmed by 0 bases and J by 0 bases, 7 bases remained unmatched. The CDR3 covers 19 residues. This CDR3 is CASSLAVAGGTSGANVLTF. As DNA, the CDR3 is TGTGCCAGCAGCTTGGCCGTGGCGGGAGGGACCTCTGGGGCCAACGTCCTGACTTTC.

The chain has TRBV15 and TRBJ2-1; 8 bases align to TRBD2. This CDR3 has 13 residues. CDR1 is LNHNV, CDR2 YYDKDF, per germline (reference sequence). Trimming took 0 bases from V and 16 from J; bases not matched to a gene: 8. CDR3 protein: CATSRDRRLAIFF. The CDR3 DNA reads as TGTGCCACCAGCAGAGATAGGAGACTAGCGATCTTCTTC.

This chain uses TRBV19 with TRBJ1-5; the D gene is possibly TRBD1 (6 bases). From germline, CDR1 is LNHDA and CDR2 SQIVND (reference sequence). Trimming shortened V by 5 bases and J by 4 bases, and 18 bases separated the two germline ends. The CDR3 consists of 16 residues. Here the CDR3 reads CASSRERQVRNQPQHF. Written as DNA, the CDR3 is TGTGCCAGTAGTCGGGAGAGACAGGTACGGAATCAGCCCCAGCATTTT.

The chain employs TRBV4-1 and TRBJ2-5; no clear D gene. This CDR3 is built from 14 residues. Trimming left V 1 base short and J 5 bases short, with 11 bases between. Germline CDR1 is MGHRA and CDR2 is YSYEKL. As DNA, the CDR3 is TGCGCCAGCAGCCAAGTGACCCCGCGGGAGACCCAGTACTTC. Its protein product is CASSQVTPRETQYF.

The CDR3 region is CASSLFKGAYEQYF. CDR3 DNA: TGTGCCAGCAGCTTGTTCAAGGGGGCCTACGAGCAGTACTTC. The genes are TRBV7-2 and TRBJ2-7; tentatively, D is TRBD1 (6 bases). The V and J ends lost 3 bases and 2 bases respectively, with 11 bases between them. Germline V gives CDR1 SGHTA, CDR2 FQGNSA. The CDR3 has 14 amino acids.